The next 20 T cell receptor beta chains were all read from a single sample in a study of cytomegalovirus exposure and HLA in healthy donors. Primers included in the PCR were 60 Vbeta and 13 Jbeta primers. The method was immunoSEQ multiplex PCR; TCRdb's version includes in-frame clones alone and lacks a portion of them. The sample consists of over 130,000 clones, roughly 88% of them appearing once. Sequencing used PBMCs. These receptor sequences come from a woman aged 40 to 49 in good health and CMV-seronegative.

The chain recombines TRBV19 with TRBJ1-2; D gene ambiguous. Germline CDR1 and CDR2: LNHDA and SQIVND (reference sequence). The V end was cut by 8 bases, the J end by 0 bases, with 16 bases between. There are 15 residues in the CDR3. CDR3 coding DNA: TGTGCCAGTTTCGACGGGTTAACTTCTAACTATGGCTACACCTTC. It encodes CASFDGLTSNYGYTF.

The V call is TRBV5-1, the J call TRBJ2-1, with TRBD1 matching 8 bases. V was clipped by 2 bases and J by 6 bases; unmatched bases: 7. Germline V gene lookup returns CDR1 SGHRS and CDR2 YFSETQ. The CDR3 consists of 15 residues. The CDR3 spells CASSLVGQGLNEQFF. CDR3 DNA sequence: TGCGCCAGCAGCTTAGTAGGACAGGGTCTCAATGAGCAGTTCTTC.

The V call is TRBV10-1, the J call TRBJ2-7; D might be TRBD2 (5 bases). The CDR3 is 13 residues long. Per the germline V gene, CDR1 is WNHNN and CDR2 is SYGVQD (reference sequence). The V and J ends lost 3 bases and 6 bases respectively, with 12 bases between them. Written as DNA, the CDR3 is TGCGCCAGCAGTGAAGGCGCGGGTCGCGAGCAGTACTTC. Translating gives CASSEGAGREQYF.

This chain connects TRBV9 to TRBJ2-3; perhaps TRBD2 as D (6 bases). Germline V lookup: CDR1 SGDLS, CDR2 YYNGEE. The V and J ends lost 0 bases and 2 bases respectively, with 10 bases between them. The CDR3 is 15 residues long. The CDR3 is CASSVAAGSTDTQYF. CDR3 coding DNA: TGTGCCAGCAGCGTAGCTGCGGGGTCCACAGATACGCAGTATTTT.

CDR3 DNA: TGTGCCAGCAGTTGGACTAGCGGTTACACAGATACGCAGTATTTT. This gives the protein CASSWTSGYTDTQYF. This sequence joins TRBV2 and TRBJ2-3, with TRBD2 matching over 10 bases. The V segment lost 5 bases and the J segment 2 bases; nucleotides outside the gene matches: 4. CDR3 size: 15 residues. Germline-derived CDR1 and CDR2 are SNHLY and FYNNEI. Looking up the rest from reference TRBV2 and TRBJ2-3 gives the full variable domain: EPEVTQTPSHQVTQMGQEVILRCVPISNHLYFYWYRQILGQKVEFLVSFYNNEISEKSEIFDDQFSVERPDGSNFTLKIRSTKLEDSAMYFCASSWTSGYTDTQYFGPGTRLTVL.

The rearrangement joins TRBV7-9 to TRBJ1-2; 7 bases map to TRBD1. This CDR3 is built from 19 residues. CDR1 and CDR2 from the germline V gene are SEHNR and FQNEAQ (reference sequence). Germline trimming cut 2 bases from V and 4 bases from J; bases unmatched to any gene: 19. CDR3 sequence: CASSLNGGGLDRKSYGYTF. CDR3 in DNA: TGTGCCAGCAGCTTAAACGGGGGGGGGCTGGACAGGAAGTCCTATGGCTACACCTTC.

In regard to this clone: A read error may produce the germline difference seen at one junction end. V is TRBV7-9 and J is TRBJ1-5; possibly TRBD1 for D (6 bases). Germline V gives CDR1 SEHNR, CDR2 FQNEAQ (reference sequence). This CDR3 is 12 amino acids long. CDR3: CSSSFQTGPQHF. CDR3 nucleotide sequence: TGTTCCAGCAGCTTCCAGACAGGGCCCCAGCATTTT.

The gene calls are TRBV5-1 and TRBJ2-5; TRBD1 matches at 9 bases. CDR3 length: 14 amino acids. J lost 1 base, V lost 4 bases, and 2 bases had no gene match. Germline values: CDR1 SGHRS, CDR2 YFSETQ. The CDR3 reads CASSLDRGQETQYF. The CDR3 DNA is TGCGCCAGCAGCCTGGACAGGGGCCAAGAGACCCAGTACTTC. Full variable domain (rest looked up from reference TRBV5-1 and TRBJ2-5): KAGVTQTPRYLIKTRGQQVTLSCSPISGHRSVSWYQQTPGQGLQFLFEYFSETQRNKGNFPGRFSGRQFSNSRSEMNVSTLELGDSALYLCASSLDRGQETQYFGPGTRLLVL.

The chain's CDR3 is CASSLVGRGTDTQYF. In nucleotides, the CDR3 is TGTGCCAGCAGCTTAGTGGGCCGAGGCACAGATACGCAGTATTTT. This rearrangement joins TRBV7-2 to TRBJ2-3; D is unresolved. Trimming left V 1 base short and J 1 base short, with 9 bases between. The CDR3 length is 15 residues. Per germline, CDR1 SGHTA and CDR2 FQGNSA. Supplemented by reference TRBV7-2 and TRBJ2-3, the full variable domain reads GAGVSQSPSNKVTEKGKDVELRCDPISGHTALYWYRQSLGQGLEFLIYFQGNSAPDKSGLPSDRFSAERTGGSVSTLTIQRTQQEDSAVYLCASSLVGRGTDTQYFGPGTRLTVL.

The chain carries TRBV2 and TRBJ2-7; 7 bases are a match to TRBD2. There are 13 residues in the CDR3. V shed 10 bases and J 9 bases; nucleotides not matched to a gene: 15. The germline gives CDR1 SNHLY, CDR2 FYNNEI. The CDR3 DNA follows: TGTGCCACAGCGGGGAGGGAGGTTTTAGTGCAGTACTTC. Encoded protein: CATAGREVLVQYF.

The chain is built from TRBV19 and TRBJ2-1; TRBD2 matches 13 bases. The CDR3 consists of 15 residues. V lost 7 bases, J lost 12 bases, and 12 bases stayed unmatched. CDR1 is LNHDA, CDR2 SQIVND, per germline (reference sequence). As DNA, the CDR3 is TGTGCCAGTAACCCCGGGACTAGCGGGATGGGGGCGCAGTTCTTC. It encodes CASNPGTSGMGAQFF. The variable domain in full, completed from reference TRBV19 and TRBJ2-1, reads DGGITQSPKYLFRKEGQNVTLSCEQNLNHDAMYWYRQDPGQGLRLIYYSQIVNDFQKGDIAEGYSVSREKKESFPLTVTSAQKNPTAFYLCASNPGTSGMGAQFFGPGTRLTVL.

The chain carries TRBV6-5 and TRBJ2-3; D is possibly TRBD1 (5 bases). The CDR3 covers 14 residues. Germline loops: CDR1 MNHEY, CDR2 SVGAGI. V gave up 0 bases and J gave up 2 bases, with 6 bases separating them. The CDR3 sequence is CASSYSGATDTQYF. CDR3 bases: TGTGCCAGCAGTTACTCAGGGGCCACAGATACGCAGTATTTT.

The chain couples TRBV27 to TRBJ2-1, with 7 bases that match TRBD1. The CDR3 length is 15 residues. The V and J ends lost 4 bases and 3 bases, in that order; junction bases with no gene match: 6. In germline, CDR1 is MNHEY, CDR2 SMNVEV (reference sequence). CDR3 loop: CASSYGTEGYNEQFF. Written as DNA, the CDR3 is TGTGCCAGCAGTTACGGGACAGAAGGCTACAATGAGCAGTTCTTC.

V and J are TRBV6-5 and TRBJ2-6, with D tentatively TRBD2 (5 bases). Germline values: CDR1 MNHEY, CDR2 SVGAGI. CDR3 length: 13 amino acids. V was shortened by 2 bases and J by 9 bases, with 8 bases between the two germline ends. CDR3 amino acids: CASSYRGFNVLTF. The CDR3 DNA is TGTGCCAGCAGTTACCGGGGATTCAACGTCCTGACTTTC.

This chain uses TRBV7-3 with TRBJ2-3; D is unclear. CDR1 and CDR2 (germline): SGHTA, FQGTGA. V was pared by 2 bases and J by 9 bases, with 12 bases between. The CDR3 loop spans 13 amino acids. For the CDR3, the DNA is TGTGCCAGCAGCTTAGAGACTCTGGCCACGCAGTATTTT. It translates to CASSLETLATQYF.

The chain couples TRBV30 to TRBJ2-3; D call uncertain. The V gene lost 2 bases and the J gene lost 3 bases, with 12 bases spanning the gap. In germline, CDR1 is GTSNPN, CDR2 SVGIG (reference sequence). CDR3 length: 14 residues. The CDR3 sequence is CAWSLRLLTDTQYF. For the CDR3, the DNA is TGTGCCTGGAGTCTGAGACTGTTGACAGATACGCAGTATTTT.

The CDR3 coding sequence is TGTGCCAGCAGCCTAGGGGAATCCAAAAACATTCAGTACTTC. Amino acids: CASSLGESKNIQYF. The rearrangement uses TRBV4-2 and TRBJ2-4, with a weak D call TRBD1 (5 bases). Germline V CDR1 and CDR2: LGHNA, YNFKEQ. The CDR3 runs to 14 residues. The V gene lost 4 bases and the J gene lost 2 bases, with 9 bases spanning the gap.

The chain has TRBV13 and TRBJ2-5, with D possibly matching TRBD2 (6 bases). The J call is in doubt because the DNA end fits TRBJ2-7 better. This CDR3 contains 18 residues. CDR1 and CDR2 from the germline V gene are PRHDT and FYEKMQ (reference sequence). CDR3 in DNA: TGTGCCAGCAGCTTAGGCTCATCAAGGTGGGGACTTCACTACGAGCAGTACTTC. Translation: CASSLGSSRWGLHYEQYF.

A note on this clone: At the DNA level, this CDR3 is encoded by other sequences in the same sample as well. The chain couples TRBV5-1 to TRBJ2-3; TRBD2 aligns across 13 bases. Per germline, CDR1 SGHRS and CDR2 YFSETQ. The CDR3 is made up of 19 amino acids. Unmatched junction bases numbered 11, after V lost 3 bases and J lost 1 base. In DNA, the CDR3 is TGCGCCAGCAGCTCACGGACTAGCGGGAGTACTCGGGGCACAGATACGCAGTATTTT. Translation: CASSSRTSGSTRGTDTQYF. The full variable domain, completed using reference TRBV5-1 and TRBJ2-3, is KAGVTQTPRYLIKTRGQQVTLSCSPISGHRSVSWYQQTPGQGLQFLFEYFSETQRNKGNFPGRFSGRQFSNSRSEMNVSTLELGDSALYLCASSSRTSGSTRGTDTQYFGPGTRLTVL.

This chain joins TRBV10-3 and TRBJ1-1; 8 bases are a match to TRBD1. V gave up 4 bases and J gave up 3 bases; unmatched junction bases: 4. The CDR3 has 14 residues. Germline CDR1 is ENHRY and CDR2 is SYGVKD. The CDR3 region has the DNA TGTGCCATCAGTGCGACAGGGGTTTACACTGAAGCTTTCTTT. As protein: CAISATGVYTEAFF.